What follows describes a single T cell receptor beta chain. This entry comes from a study of response to subunit inactivated influenza vaccine. From germline, CDR1 is MNHEY and CDR2 SVGEGT. V lost 0 bases to trimming and J lost 4 bases; unmatched junction nucleotides: 5. The CDR3 is made up of 16 amino acids. Each CDR3 protein gets one entry after TCRdb re-called the RT-PCR reads with MiXCR. The sample gives 500,000 to 600,000 distinct CDR3 sequences, less than 15% of which show up once; over 8.5% is in the top ten. Sequences were derived from PBMCs from blood, sampled about 13 days after vaccination. The receptor was derived from a man aged 45-60 years who received an inactivated influenza vaccine. This chain uses TRBV6-2 or TRBV6-3 with TRBJ1-5; 8 nucleotides align to TRBD1. The CDR3 loop reads CASSYSGQGSNQPQHF. CDR3 nucleotide sequence: TGTGCCAGCAGTTACTCAGGACAGGGCTCGAATCAGCCCCAGCATTTT.